One and the same sample provided the 26 T cell receptor beta chains below, sequenced in a study of beta chain features in type 1 diabetes. The whole isolated RNA underwent reverse transcription, so sequencing captured expressed TCRB transcripts. Clones were sequenced by immunoSEQ multiplex PCR, and TCRdb holds only the in-frame ones, with some missing. The sample contains more than 150,000 clones, 11% of which appear only once. Sequencing input: central memory CD4+ T cells from blood. These receptor sequences come from a man between 18 and 35 years old in good health.

This clone has ten or more counts. The genes are TRBV9 and TRBJ2-1; 13 bases line up with TRBD2. The CDR3 runs to 16 residues. Germline V gene data show CDR1 as SGDLS and CDR2 as YYNGEE. V lost 2 bases to trimming and J lost 6 bases; unmatched junction nucleotides: 5. This chain's CDR3 is CASSVGTSGKTNEQFF. The CDR3 coding sequence is TGTGCCAGCAGCGTTGGGACTAGCGGGAAAACCAATGAGCAGTTCTTC.

This rearrangement joins TRBV6-1 to TRBJ2-3, with D possibly being TRBD2 (5 bases). Germline CDR1 MNHNS, CDR2 SASEGT. V lost 1 base, J lost 7 bases, and 9 bases lay in between. This CDR3 is 13 amino acids long. CDR3 region: CASSEDRGNTQYF. The CDR3 DNA reads as TGTGCCAGCAGTGAAGATCGGGGAAATACGCAGTATTTT.

CDR3 amino acids: CASSDFTGQETQYF. Written as DNA, the CDR3 is TGTGCCAGCAGTGACTTTACGGGACAAGAGACCCAGTACTTC. The chain couples TRBV25-1 to TRBJ2-5; possible D gene TRBD2, 5 bases. The CDR3 spans 14 residues. From germline, CDR1 is MGHDK and CDR2 SYGVNS. Trimming pared 3 bases from V and 2 bases from J, leaving 10 bases between.

This chain uses TRBV23-1 with TRBJ2-7; D is perhaps TRBD2 (6 bases). TRBV23-1 is given ORF status, its function remaining uncertain. Trimming stripped 2 bases from V and 2 bases from J, with 13 bases between. The CDR3 covers 15 residues. The CDR3 is CASSQLALQAYEQYF. The CDR3 DNA sequence: TGCGCCAGCAGTCAACTAGCGCTACAAGCCTACGAGCAGTACTTC.

The gene calls are TRBV28 and TRBJ2-5; 15 nucleotides agree with TRBD2. This CDR3 has 16 residues. V dropped 6 bases and J dropped 5; count of bases not matched to a gene: 7. Germline V gene data show CDR1 as MDHEN and CDR2 as SYDVKM. CDR3 DNA sequence: TGTGCCAGCAGAGTAGGGACTAGCGGGAGGTCGGAGACCCAGTACTTC. Its translation is CASRVGTSGRSETQYF.

V is TRBV4-2 and J is TRBJ2-7; 13 nucleotides align to TRBD2. CDR1 and CDR2 from the germline V gene are LGHNA and YNFKEQ. CDR3 length: 16 amino acids. V shed 0 bases and J 3 bases; nucleotides not matched to a gene: 2. The CDR3 here is CASSQDRTSGSYEQYF. The CDR3 region has the DNA TGTGCCAGCAGCCAAGATAGGACTAGCGGGAGCTACGAGCAGTACTTC.

This clone was observed a handful of times. The chain carries TRBV29-1 and TRBJ2-7; the D is unclear. Germline lookup yields CDR1 SQVTM and CDR2 ANQGSEA. The V gene lost 3 bases and the J gene lost 12 bases, with 9 bases spanning the gap. The CDR3 has 9 residues. For the CDR3, the DNA is TGCAGCGTTGAGGTCCTCCTGTACTTC. Its translation is CSVEVLLYF.

This chain uses TRBV9 with TRBJ2-1; the match to TRBD2 covers 10 bases. The CDR3 has 13 amino acids. The V gene end was trimmed by 0 bases and the J gene end by 15 bases; junction bases not matched to a gene: 6. Germline V gene data show CDR1 as SGDLS and CDR2 as YYNGEE. For the CDR3, the DNA is TGTGCCAGCAGCGTAGGGACTAGCGGCCGGGGGTTCTTC. As protein: CASSVGTSGRGFF.

The chain carries TRBV25-1 and TRBJ1-4; the D is unclear. Trimming removed 1 base at V and 7 bases at J, with 13 bases between. Germline V lookup: CDR1 MGHDK, CDR2 SYGVNS. The CDR3 covers 15 residues. CDR3 residues: CASSEFRVGSEKLFF. CDR3 bases: TGTGCCAGCAGTGAATTTAGGGTTGGGAGTGAAAAACTGTTTTTT. Full variable domain (missing parts from reference TRBV25-1 and TRBJ1-4): EADIYQTPRYLVIGTGKKITLECSQTMGHDKMYWYQQDPGMELHLIHYSYGVNSTEKGDLSSESTVSRIRTEHFPLTLESARPSHTSQYLCASSEFRVGSEKLFFGSGTQLSVL.

A remark on this clone: The junction departs from the called germline gene at one end, perhaps through a read error. This CDR3 is CASSIKVNNEQFF. CDR3 coding DNA: TGTGCTAGCAGTATCAAAGTGAACAATGAGCAGTTCTTC. The chain has TRBV7-3 and TRBJ2-1; D not resolved. The length of the CDR3 is 13 residues. Germline loops: CDR1 SGHTA, CDR2 FQGTGA.

This clone was counted a few times. This chain joins TRBV7-2 and TRBJ2-7; 12 positions agree with TRBD2. The germline V gene has CDR1 SGHTA and CDR2 FQGNSA. The CDR3 loop spans 18 amino acids. Trimming cost V 2 bases and J 6 bases; bases outside gene matches: 14. This chain's CDR3 is CASSLSSSGRAGFREQYF. DNA of the CDR3: TGTGCCAGCAGCTTAAGCTCTAGCGGGAGGGCCGGGTTCCGCGAGCAGTACTTC.

This clone was seen more than once but under ten times. The rearrangement joins TRBV15 to TRBJ1-2; weak D call: TRBD1 (5 bases). V was cut by 0 bases and J by 5 bases, with 13 bases left in between. Germline V gene lookup returns CDR1 LNHNV and CDR2 YYDKDF (reference sequence). The CDR3 is 15 amino acids. The CDR3 DNA sequence: TGTGCCACCAGCAGAGATGTAGGGGTTGAGTATGGCTACACCTTC. As protein: CATSRDVGVEYGYTF.

This sequence joins TRBV5-1 and TRBJ1-2, with D maybe TRBD1 (6 bases). This CDR3 contains 13 residues. Trimming removed 0 bases from V and 7 bases from J, with 10 bases in between. CDR1 and CDR2 (germline): SGHRS, YFSETQ. The CDR3 DNA reads TGCGCCAGCAGCTTGGCACAGGGTCGTGGCTACACCTTC. Its translation is CASSLAQGRGYTF.

V and J are TRBV9 and TRBJ2-3; no firm D call. Germline V gene lookup returns CDR1 SGDLS and CDR2 YYNGEE. This CDR3 comprises 16 residues. Trimming cost V 1 base and J 2 bases, with 14 bases left between them. The CDR3 region has the DNA TGTGCCAGCAGCGTATATCCAGGACGATCCACAGATACGCAGTATTTT. It codes for CASSVYPGRSTDTQYF.

This clone was seen more than once but under ten times. V usage is TRBV5-1 and J usage is TRBJ1-1, with D maybe TRBD1 (5 bases). CDR3 length equals 14 residues. The V end lost 4 bases, the J end lost 2 bases, and 12 bases lay between the germline ends. Per germline, CDR1 SGHRS and CDR2 YFSETQ. The chain's CDR3 is CASSPGTENTEAFF. DNA of the CDR3: TGCGCCAGCAGCCCCGGGACGGAAAACACTGAAGCTTTCTTT.

In this sample, this clone turned up many times. The gene calls are TRBV7-9 and TRBJ2-1; D may be TRBD2 (6 bases). V lost 4 bases and J 4 bases, leaving 26 bases between the germline ends. This CDR3 is built from 19 residues. Germline values: CDR1 SEHNR, CDR2 FQNEAQ (reference sequence). CDR3 DNA sequence: TGTGCCAGCAGCTCCTCTTTGGGGAGGCGTTCTACTAATTACAATGAGCAGTTCTTC. Residues: CASSSSLGRRSTNYNEQFF. Looking up the rest from reference TRBV7-9 and TRBJ2-1 gives the full variable domain: DTGVSQNPRHKITKRGQNVTFRCDPISEHNRLYWYRQTLGQGPEFLTYFQNEAQLEKSRLLSDRFSAERPKGSFSTLEIQRTEQGDSAMYLCASSSSLGRRSTNYNEQFFGPGTRLTVL.

This clone was found a few times. This rearrangement joins TRBV18 to TRBJ2-7; 11 bases align to TRBD2. Looked up from germline, CDR1 is KGHSH and CDR2 is LQKENI. V was pared by 1 base and J by 7 bases, with 3 bases of the junction left unmatched. The CDR3 spans 14 residues. This chain's CDR3 is CASSPLASGGEQYF. Here the CDR3 DNA reads TGTGCCAGCTCACCACTGGCTAGCGGGGGGGAGCAGTACTTC.

This chain joins TRBV9 and TRBJ2-3, with D tentatively TRBD2 (5 bases). Germline CDR1 is SGDLS and CDR2 is YYNGEE. V was trimmed by 2 bases and J by 4 bases, leaving 11 bases between them. The CDR3 contains 14 residues. The CDR3 reads CASSVGLPPDTQYF. The CDR3 coding sequence is TGTGCCAGCAGCGTCGGACTGCCACCAGATACGCAGTATTTT.

This clone was observed many times. The CDR3 DNA is TGTGCCAGCAGCTTTGACTTGCAGGGCGGCTATGGCTACACCTTC. Its protein product is CASSFDLQGGYGYTF. The chain recombines TRBV7-9 with TRBJ1-2; D possibly corresponds to TRBD1 (5 bases). The CDR3 contains 15 residues. Trimming removed 3 bases at V and 4 bases at J, with 15 bases between. Per germline, CDR1 SEHNR and CDR2 FQNEAQ (reference sequence). Full variable domain (rest looked up from reference TRBV7-9 and TRBJ1-2): DTGVSQNPRHKITKRGQNVTFRCDPISEHNRLYWYRQTLGQGPEFLTYFQNEAQLEKSRLLSDRFSAERPKGSFSTLEIQRTEQGDSAMYLCASSFDLQGGYGYTFGSGTRLTVV.

This clone turned up a few times. The chain recombines TRBV4-3 with TRBJ2-7; 7 bases align to TRBD1. This CDR3 region has 15 residues. The V segment lost 0 bases and the J segment 7 bases; nucleotides outside the gene matches: 9. Germline CDR1 and CDR2: LGHNA and YSLEER. The CDR3 loop is CASSQDGNRGREQYF. The CDR3 DNA follows: TGCGCCAGCAGCCAAGATGGAAACAGGGGCAGGGAGCAGTACTTC.

V and J are TRBV6-1 and TRBJ1-5, with D unclear. Germline assignment: CDR1 MNHNS and CDR2 SASEGT. V lost 8 bases to trimming and J lost 4 bases, with 6 bases between them. This CDR3 is built from 11 residues. The CDR3: CASEGNQPQHF. The DNA of the CDR3 is TGTGCCAGCGAGGGAAATCAGCCCCAGCATTTT.

The chain links TRBV29-1 to TRBJ2-5; 9 bases map to TRBD1. Looked up from germline, CDR1 is SQVTM and CDR2 is ANQGSEA. This CDR3 contains 14 residues. The J segment lost 4 bases and the V segment lost 4 bases, leaving 7 bases of the junction unmatched. The CDR3 is CSVGGTGFGETQYF. CDR3 nucleotides: TGCAGCGTTGGGGGGACAGGGTTTGGAGAGACCCAGTACTTC.

This clone occurred many times. Other DNA sequences in this sample translate to the same CDR3. The chain employs TRBV14 and TRBJ1-2; D uncertain. CDR1 is SGHDN and CDR2 is FVKESK in the germline V gene. The CDR3 is 12 amino acids. With 0 bases removed from V and 3 bases from J, the gap between germline ends came to 2 bases. Here the CDR3 reads CASSQEHYGYTF. CDR3 sequence (DNA): TGTGCCAGCAGCCAAGAGCACTATGGCTACACCTTC.

The V call is TRBV7-8, the J call TRBJ2-3, with D maybe TRBD2 (6 bases). The V gene lost 3 bases and the J gene lost 3 bases, with 13 bases spanning the gap. From germline, CDR1 is SGHVS and CDR2 FQNEAQ. This CDR3 spans 15 amino acids. In nucleotides, the CDR3 is TGTGCCAGCAGCTTCCGACTAGTAGGGACAGATACGCAGTATTTT. It codes for CASSFRLVGTDTQYF.

The chain carries TRBV7-3 and TRBJ2-2; no clear D. Germline CDR1 SGHTA, CDR2 FQGTGA. Deletions cut 7 bases from V and 6 bases from J, with 9 bases between. The CDR3 is 12 residues long. This chain's CDR3 is CASNIGSGELFF. CDR3 DNA: TGTGCCAGCAATATCGGCTCCGGGGAGCTGTTTTTT.

The J gene is TRBJ2-3, the V gene TRBV29-1, with D perhaps matching TRBD2 (5 bases). Trimming left V 3 bases short and J 0 bases short, with 13 bases between. The CDR3 has 15 amino acids. Germline V gives CDR1 SQVTM, CDR2 ANQGSEA. DNA of the CDR3: TGCAGCGTTGAGAGGGCAGGCCTTAGCACAGATACGCAGTATTTT. This sequence encodes CSVERAGLSTDTQYF.